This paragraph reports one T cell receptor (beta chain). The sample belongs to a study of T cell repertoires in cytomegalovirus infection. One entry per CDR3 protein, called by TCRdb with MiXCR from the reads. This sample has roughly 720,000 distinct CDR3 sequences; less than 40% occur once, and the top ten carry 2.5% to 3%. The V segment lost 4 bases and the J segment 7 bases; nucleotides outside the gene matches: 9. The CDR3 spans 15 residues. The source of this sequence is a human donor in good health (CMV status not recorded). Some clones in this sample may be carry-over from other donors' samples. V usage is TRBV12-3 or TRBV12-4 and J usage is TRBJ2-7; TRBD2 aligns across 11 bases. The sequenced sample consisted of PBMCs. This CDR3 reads CASSSKLAGGQEQYF. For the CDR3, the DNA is TGTGCCAGCAGTTCTAAGCTAGCGGGAGGACAAGAGCAGTACTTC.